Presented here are 2 T cell receptor beta chains from one specimen sequenced in a study of control samples from healthy donors and cancer patients. Method: immunoSEQ multiplex PCR; TCRdb's copy keeps in-frame clones and lacks some. The sample shows some 100,000 clones, approximately 81% of them seen only once. Sequenced material: blood. These receptors were taken from a woman in her twenties or thirties in good health.

V usage is TRBV6-2 or TRBV6-3 and J usage is TRBJ2-7, with D tentatively TRBD1 (6 bases). The V gene's germline CDR1 is MNHEY and CDR2 SVGEGT. This CDR3 has 15 amino acids. The V and J ends lost 6 bases and 3 bases respectively, with 18 bases between them. The chain's CDR3 is CASSRPGTLLYEQYF. Here the CDR3 DNA reads TGTGCCAGCAGCCGACCCGGGACATTACTCTACGAGCAGTACTTC.

The table lists this clone with a few counts. The chain uses TRBV5-1 and TRBJ2-2; 11 positions match TRBD1. The CDR3 is made up of 16 amino acids. Germline trimming cut 4 bases from V and 4 bases from J; bases unmatched to any gene: 6. Looked up from germline, CDR1 is SGHRS and CDR2 is YFSETQ. The chain's CDR3 is CASSPSGTGGTGELFF. CDR3 in DNA: TGCGCCAGCAGCCCCTCTGGGACAGGGGGCACCGGGGAGCTGTTTTTT.